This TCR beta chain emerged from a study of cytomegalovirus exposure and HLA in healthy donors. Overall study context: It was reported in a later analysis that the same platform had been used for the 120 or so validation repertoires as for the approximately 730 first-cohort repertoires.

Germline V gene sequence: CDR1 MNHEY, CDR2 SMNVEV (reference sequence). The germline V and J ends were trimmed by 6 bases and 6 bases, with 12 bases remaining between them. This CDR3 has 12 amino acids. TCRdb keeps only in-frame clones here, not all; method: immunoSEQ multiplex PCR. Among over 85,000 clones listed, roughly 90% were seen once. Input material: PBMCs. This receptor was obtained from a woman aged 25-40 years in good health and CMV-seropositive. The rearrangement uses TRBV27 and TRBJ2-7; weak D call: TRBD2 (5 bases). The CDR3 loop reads CASSLRGSEQYF. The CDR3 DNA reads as TGTGCCAGCAGCCTACGGGGAAGCGAGCAGTACTTC.